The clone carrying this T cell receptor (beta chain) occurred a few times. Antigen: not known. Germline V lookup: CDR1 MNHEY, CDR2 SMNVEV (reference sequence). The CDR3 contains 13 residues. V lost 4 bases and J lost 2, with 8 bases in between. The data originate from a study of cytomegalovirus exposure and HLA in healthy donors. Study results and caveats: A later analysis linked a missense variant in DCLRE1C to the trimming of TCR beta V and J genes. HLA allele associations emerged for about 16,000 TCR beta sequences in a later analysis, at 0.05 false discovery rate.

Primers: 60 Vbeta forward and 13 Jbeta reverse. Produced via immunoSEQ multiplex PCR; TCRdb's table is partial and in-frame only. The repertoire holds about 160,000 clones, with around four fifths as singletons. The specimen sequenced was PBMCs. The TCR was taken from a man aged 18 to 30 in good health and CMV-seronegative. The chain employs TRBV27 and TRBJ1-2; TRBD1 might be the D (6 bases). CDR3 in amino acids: CASSSQGNYGYTF. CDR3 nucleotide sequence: TGTGCCAGCAGTTCACAGGGAAACTATGGCTACACCTTC.